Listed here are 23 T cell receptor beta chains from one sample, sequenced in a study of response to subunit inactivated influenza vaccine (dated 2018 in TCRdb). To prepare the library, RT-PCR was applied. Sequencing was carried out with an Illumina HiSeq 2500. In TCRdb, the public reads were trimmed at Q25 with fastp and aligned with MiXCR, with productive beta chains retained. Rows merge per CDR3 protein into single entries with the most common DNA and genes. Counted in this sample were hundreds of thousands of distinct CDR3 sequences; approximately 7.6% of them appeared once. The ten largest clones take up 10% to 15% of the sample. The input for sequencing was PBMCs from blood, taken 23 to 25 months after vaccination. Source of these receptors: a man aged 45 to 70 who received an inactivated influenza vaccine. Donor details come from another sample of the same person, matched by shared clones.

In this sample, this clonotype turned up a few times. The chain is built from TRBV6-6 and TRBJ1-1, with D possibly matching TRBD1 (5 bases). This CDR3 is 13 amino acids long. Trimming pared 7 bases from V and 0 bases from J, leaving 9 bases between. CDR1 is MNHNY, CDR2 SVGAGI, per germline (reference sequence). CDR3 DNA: TGTGCCAGCATCGGGACGTTGAACACTGAAGCTTTCTTT. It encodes CASIGTLNTEAFF.

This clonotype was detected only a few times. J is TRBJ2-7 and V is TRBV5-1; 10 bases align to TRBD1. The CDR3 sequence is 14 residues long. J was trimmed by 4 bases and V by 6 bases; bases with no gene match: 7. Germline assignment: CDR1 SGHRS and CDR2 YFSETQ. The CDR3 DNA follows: TGCGCCAGCACCTATGGGGGACAGGGGTACGAGCAGTACTTC. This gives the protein CASTYGGQGYEQYF.

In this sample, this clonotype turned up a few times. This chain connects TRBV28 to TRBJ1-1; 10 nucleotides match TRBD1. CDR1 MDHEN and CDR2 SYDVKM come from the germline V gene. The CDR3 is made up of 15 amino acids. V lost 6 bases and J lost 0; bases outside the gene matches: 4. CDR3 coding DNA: TGTGCCAGCAGGGGACAGGGGATCCTGAACACTGAAGCTTTCTTT. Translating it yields CASRGQGILNTEAFF.

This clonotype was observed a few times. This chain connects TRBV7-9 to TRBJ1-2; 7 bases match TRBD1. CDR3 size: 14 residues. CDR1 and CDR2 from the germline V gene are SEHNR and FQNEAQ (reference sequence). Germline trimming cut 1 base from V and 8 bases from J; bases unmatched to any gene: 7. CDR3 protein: CASSLEIGGAGYTF. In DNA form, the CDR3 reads TGTGCCAGCAGCTTAGAGATAGGGGGCGCGGGCTACACCTTC.

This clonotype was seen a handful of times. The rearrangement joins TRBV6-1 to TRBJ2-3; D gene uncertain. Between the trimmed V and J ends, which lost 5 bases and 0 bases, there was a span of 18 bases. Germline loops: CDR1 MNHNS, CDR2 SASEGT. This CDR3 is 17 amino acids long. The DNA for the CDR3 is TGTGCCAGCAGTCTCCGCTTTAGGGTTGATAGCACAGATACGCAGTATTTT. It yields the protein CASSLRFRVDSTDTQYF.

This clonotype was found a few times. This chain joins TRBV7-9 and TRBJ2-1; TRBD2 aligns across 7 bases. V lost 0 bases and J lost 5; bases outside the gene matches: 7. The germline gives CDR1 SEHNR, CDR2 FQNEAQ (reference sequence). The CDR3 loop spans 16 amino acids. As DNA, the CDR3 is TGTGCCAGCAGCTTAGCGTTCAAGCGGGGAGACAATGAGCAGTTCTTC. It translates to CASSLAFKRGDNEQFF. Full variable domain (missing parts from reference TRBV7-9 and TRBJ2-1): DTGVSQNPRHKITKRGQNVTFRCDPISEHNRLYWYRQTLGQGPEFLTYFQNEAQLEKSRLLSDRFSAERPKGSFSTLEIQRTEQGDSAMYLCASSLAFKRGDNEQFFGPGTRLTVL.

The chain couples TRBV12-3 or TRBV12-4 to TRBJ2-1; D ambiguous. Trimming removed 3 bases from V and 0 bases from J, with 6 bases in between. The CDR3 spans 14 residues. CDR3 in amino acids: CASSLRISYNEQFF. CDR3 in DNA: TGTGCCAGCAGTTTGCGGATCTCCTACAATGAGCAGTTCTTC.

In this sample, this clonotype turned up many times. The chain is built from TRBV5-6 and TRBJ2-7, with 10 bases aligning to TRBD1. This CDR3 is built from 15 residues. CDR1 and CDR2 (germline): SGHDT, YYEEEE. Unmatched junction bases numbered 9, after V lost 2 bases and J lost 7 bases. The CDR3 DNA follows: TGTGCCAGCAGCTTCTGGGACAGGGGTTCGGGGGAGCAGTACTTC. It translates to CASSFWDRGSGEQYF. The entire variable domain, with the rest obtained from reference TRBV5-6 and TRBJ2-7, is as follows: DAGVTQSPTHLIKTRGQQVTLRCSPKSGHDTVSWYQQALGQGPQFIFQYYEEEERQRGNFPDRFSGHQFPNYSSELNVNALLLGDSALYLCASSFWDRGSGEQYFGPGTRLTVT.

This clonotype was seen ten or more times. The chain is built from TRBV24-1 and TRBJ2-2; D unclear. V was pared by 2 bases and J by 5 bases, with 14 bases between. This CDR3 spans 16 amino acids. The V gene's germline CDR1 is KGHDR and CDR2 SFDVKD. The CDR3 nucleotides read TGTGCCACCAGTGATTCCCATGGATTTCTTACCGGGGAGCTGTTTTTT. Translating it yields CATSDSHGFLTGELFF.

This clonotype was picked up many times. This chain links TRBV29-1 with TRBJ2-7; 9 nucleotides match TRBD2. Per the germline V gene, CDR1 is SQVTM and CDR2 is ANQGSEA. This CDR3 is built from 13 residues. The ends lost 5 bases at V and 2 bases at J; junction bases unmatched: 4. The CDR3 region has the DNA TGCAGCGTTAGGGGACTAGCAACCTACGAGCAGTACTTC. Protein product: CSVRGLATYEQYF.

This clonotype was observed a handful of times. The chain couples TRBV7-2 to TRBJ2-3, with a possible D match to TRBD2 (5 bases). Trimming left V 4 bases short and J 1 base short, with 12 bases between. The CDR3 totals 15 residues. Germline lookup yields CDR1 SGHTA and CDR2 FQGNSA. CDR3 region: CASSSLTRGTDTQYF. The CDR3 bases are TGTGCCAGCAGCTCCCTCACTAGGGGCACAGATACGCAGTATTTT.

The CDR3 protein is CASSRGQGTEQYF. CDR3 DNA: TGTGCCAGCTCACGAGGACAGGGAACCGAGCAGTACTTC. The chain has TRBV18 and TRBJ2-7; 8 nucleotides agree with TRBD1. CDR1 KGHSH and CDR2 LQKENI come from the germline V gene. The V gene end was trimmed by 4 bases and the J gene end by 6 bases; junction bases not matched to a gene: 5. The CDR3 sequence is 13 residues long. The full variable domain, completed using reference TRBV18 and TRBJ2-7, is NAGVMQNPRHLVRRRGQEARLRCSPMKGHSHVYWYRQLPEEGLKFMVYLQKENIIDESGMPKERFSAEFPKEGPSILRIQQVVRGDSAAYFCASSRGQGTEQYFGPGTRLTVT.

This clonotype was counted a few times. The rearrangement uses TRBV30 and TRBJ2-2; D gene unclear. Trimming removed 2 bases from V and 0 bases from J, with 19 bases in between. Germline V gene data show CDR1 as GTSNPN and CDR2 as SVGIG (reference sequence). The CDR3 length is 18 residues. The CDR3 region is CAWSRIGRLRPNTGELFF. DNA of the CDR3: TGTGCCTGGAGTAGGATAGGGCGACTTCGACCGAACACCGGGGAGCTGTTTTTT.

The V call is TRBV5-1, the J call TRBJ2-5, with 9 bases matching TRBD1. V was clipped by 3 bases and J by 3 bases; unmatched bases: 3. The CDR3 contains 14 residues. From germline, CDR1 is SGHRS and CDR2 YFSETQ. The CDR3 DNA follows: TGCGCCAGCAGCTGGGGGACAGGGAAAGAGACCCAGTACTTC. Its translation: CASSWGTGKETQYF.

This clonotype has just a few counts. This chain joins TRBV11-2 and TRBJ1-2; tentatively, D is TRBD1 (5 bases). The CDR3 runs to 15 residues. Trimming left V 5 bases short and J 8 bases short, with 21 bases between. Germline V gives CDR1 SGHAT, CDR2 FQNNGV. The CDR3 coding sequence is TGTGCCAGCAGCCTCACCCTAGCAGGGCTAGACGGCTACACCTTC. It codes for CASSLTLAGLDGYTF.

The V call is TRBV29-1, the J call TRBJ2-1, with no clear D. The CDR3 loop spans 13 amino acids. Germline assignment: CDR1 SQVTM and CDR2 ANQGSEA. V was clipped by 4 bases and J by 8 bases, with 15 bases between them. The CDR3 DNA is TGCAGCGTTGGTAGAAGCCGGTTGGATGAGCAGTTCTTC. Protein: CSVGRSRLDEQFF.

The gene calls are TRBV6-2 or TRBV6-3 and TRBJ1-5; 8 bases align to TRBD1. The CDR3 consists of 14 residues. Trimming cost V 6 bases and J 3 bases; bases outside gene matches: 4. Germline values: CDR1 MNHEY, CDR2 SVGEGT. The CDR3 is CASRRGQDNQPQHF. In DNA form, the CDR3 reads TGTGCCAGCAGGCGGGGACAGGACAATCAGCCCCAGCATTTT.

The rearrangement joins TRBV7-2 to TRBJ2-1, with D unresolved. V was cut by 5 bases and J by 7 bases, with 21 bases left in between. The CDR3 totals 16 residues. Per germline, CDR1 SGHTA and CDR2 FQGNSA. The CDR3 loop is CASSPRPGGGANEQFF. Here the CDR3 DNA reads TGTGCCAGCAGCCCCCGCCCCGGCGGTGGTGCTAATGAGCAGTTCTTC.

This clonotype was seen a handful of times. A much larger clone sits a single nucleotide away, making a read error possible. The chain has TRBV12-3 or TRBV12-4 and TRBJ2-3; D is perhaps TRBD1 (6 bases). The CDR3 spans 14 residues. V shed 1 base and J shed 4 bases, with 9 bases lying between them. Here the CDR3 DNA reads TGTGCCAGCAGTTTAGACAGGGCCCCAGATACGCAGTATTTT. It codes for CASSLDRAPDTQYF.

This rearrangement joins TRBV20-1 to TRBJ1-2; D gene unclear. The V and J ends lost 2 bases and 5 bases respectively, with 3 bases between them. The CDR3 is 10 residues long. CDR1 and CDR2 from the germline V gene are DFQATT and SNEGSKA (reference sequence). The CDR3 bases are TGCAGTGCTAGATTATATGGCTACACCTTC. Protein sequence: CSARLYGYTF.

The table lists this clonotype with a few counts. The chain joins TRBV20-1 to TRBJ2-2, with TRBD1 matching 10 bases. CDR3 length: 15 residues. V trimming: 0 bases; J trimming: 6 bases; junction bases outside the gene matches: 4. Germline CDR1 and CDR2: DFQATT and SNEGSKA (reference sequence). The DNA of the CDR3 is TGCAGTGCTAGAGATATGGACAGGGGGGCCGGGGAGCTGTTTTTT. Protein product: CSARDMDRGAGELFF.

The CDR3 DNA reads as TGTGCCATCAGTGAGTCCAAGCGTACGAGCCATGAGCAGTTCTTC. It codes for CAISESKRTSHEQFF. The chain links TRBV10-3 to TRBJ2-1; D remains ambiguous. The CDR3 sequence is 15 residues long. The germline V gene has CDR1 ENHRY and CDR2 SYGVKD. V lost 0 bases, J lost 8 bases, and 14 bases lay in between.

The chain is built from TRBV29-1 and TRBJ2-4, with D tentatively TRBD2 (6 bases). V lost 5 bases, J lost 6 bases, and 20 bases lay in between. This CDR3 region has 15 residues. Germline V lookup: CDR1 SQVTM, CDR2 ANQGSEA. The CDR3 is CSVSVFGGGLNIQYF. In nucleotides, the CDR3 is TGCAGCGTTTCCGTCTTCGGGGGAGGACTAAACATTCAGTACTTC.